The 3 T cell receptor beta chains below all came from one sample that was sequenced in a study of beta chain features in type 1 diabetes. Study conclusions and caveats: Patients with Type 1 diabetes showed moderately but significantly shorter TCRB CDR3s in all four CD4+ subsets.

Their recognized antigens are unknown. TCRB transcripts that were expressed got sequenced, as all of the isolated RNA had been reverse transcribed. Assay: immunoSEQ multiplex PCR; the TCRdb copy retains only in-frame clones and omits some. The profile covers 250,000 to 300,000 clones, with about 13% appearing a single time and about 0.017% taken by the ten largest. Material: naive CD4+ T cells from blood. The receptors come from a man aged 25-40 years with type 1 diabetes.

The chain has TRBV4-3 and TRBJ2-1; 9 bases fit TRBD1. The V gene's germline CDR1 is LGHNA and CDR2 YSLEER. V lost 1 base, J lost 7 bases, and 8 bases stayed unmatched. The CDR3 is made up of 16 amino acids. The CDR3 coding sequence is TGCGCCAGCAGCCAAGGTCGGACAGGGGCGAAGAATGAGCAGTTCTTC. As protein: CASSQGRTGAKNEQFF.

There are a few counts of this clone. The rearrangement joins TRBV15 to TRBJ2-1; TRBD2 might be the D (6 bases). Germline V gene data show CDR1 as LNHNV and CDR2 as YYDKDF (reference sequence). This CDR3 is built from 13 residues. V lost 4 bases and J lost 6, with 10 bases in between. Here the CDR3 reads CATSTGRINEQFF. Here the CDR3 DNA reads TGTGCCACCAGCACGGGGAGGATCAATGAGCAGTTCTTC.

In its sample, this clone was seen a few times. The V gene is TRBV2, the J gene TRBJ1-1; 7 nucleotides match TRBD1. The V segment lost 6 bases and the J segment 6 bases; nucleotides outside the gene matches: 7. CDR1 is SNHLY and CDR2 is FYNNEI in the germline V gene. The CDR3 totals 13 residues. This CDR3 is CASRDRQGAEAFF. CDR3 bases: TGTGCCAGCAGAGACCGACAGGGCGCTGAAGCTTTCTTT.